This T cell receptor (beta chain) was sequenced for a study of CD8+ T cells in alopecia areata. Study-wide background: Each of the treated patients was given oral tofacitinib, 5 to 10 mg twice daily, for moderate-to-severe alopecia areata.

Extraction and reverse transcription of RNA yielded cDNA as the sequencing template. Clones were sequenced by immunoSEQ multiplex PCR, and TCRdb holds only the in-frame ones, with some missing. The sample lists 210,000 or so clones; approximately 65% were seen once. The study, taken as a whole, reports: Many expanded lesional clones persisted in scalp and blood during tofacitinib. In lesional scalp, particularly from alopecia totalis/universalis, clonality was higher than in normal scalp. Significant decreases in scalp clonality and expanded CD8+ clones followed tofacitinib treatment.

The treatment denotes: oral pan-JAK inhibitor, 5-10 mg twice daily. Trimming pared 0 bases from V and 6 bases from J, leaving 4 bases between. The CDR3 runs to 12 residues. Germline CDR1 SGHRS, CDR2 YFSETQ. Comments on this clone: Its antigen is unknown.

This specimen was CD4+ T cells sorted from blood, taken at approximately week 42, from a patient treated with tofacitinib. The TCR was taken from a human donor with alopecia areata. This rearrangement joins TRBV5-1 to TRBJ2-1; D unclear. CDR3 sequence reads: CASSLALNEQFF. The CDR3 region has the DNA TGCGCCAGCAGCTTGGCCCTCAATGAGCAGTTCTTC.